This TCR beta chain was recovered during a study of cytomegalovirus exposure and HLA in healthy donors. Study-wide background: Ancestry clustering placed about four fifths of more than 350 genotyped donors in the Caucasian-associated cluster.

There are 15 residues in the CDR3. Germline V CDR1 and CDR2: GTSNPN, SVGIG (reference sequence). V lost 0 bases and J 0 bases, leaving 6 bases between the germline ends. Study observations and caveats: In vitro data verified a few CMV-associated chains as specific for CMV antigens. Most of the CMV-associated TCR beta chains (in a later analysis) appeared to be HLA-restricted.

PCR used 60 Vbeta primers and 13 Jbeta primers. Sequencing was performed with immunoSEQ multiplex PCR; in TCRdb, only in-frame clones are kept and a portion is missing. The sample contains approximately 190,000 clones, about four fifths of which appear only once. A remark on this clone: Its antigen is not known.

V gene TRBV30 combines with J gene TRBJ2-6; unclear D gene. The sequencing sample was made of PBMCs. The receptor was isolated from a woman aged 45-65 years in good health and CMV-seropositive. This CDR3 reads CAWSVTGSGANVLTF. For the CDR3, the DNA is TGTGCCTGGAGTGTCACGGGCTCTGGGGCCAACGTCCTGACTTTC.